Listed below are T cell receptor beta chains from one sample, sequenced in a study of Ad26.COV2.S vaccination and SARS-CoV-2 variants. The data were produced by immunoSEQ multiplex PCR, yet TCRdb's version contains in-frame clones alone and is incomplete. Among roughly 510,000 clones listed, roughly 89% were seen once. The sample consisted of peripheral blood, taken in a trial of Ad26.COV2.S vaccine versus placebo. The receptor source for this set is a person aged 18-65 years who received the Ad26.COV2.S COVID-19 vaccine or a placebo. CDR3s include the opening cysteine and the closing phenylalanine or tryptophan. The order of the fields is CDR3 protein, CDR3 DNA, V gene, D gene, clone size, J gene. The D gene is left open where the match is weak. Only some rows state a clone size, as once, few, many or a class for expanded clones.

CASSELGQETQYF,TGCGCCAGCAGTGAATTGGGCCAAGAGACCCAGTACTTC,TRBV10-1,NA,NA,TRBJ2-5
CASTPTSVNNEQFF,TGTGCCAGCACCCCGACTAGCGTAAACAATGAGCAGTTCTTC,TRBV3-1/TRBV3-2,TRBD2,NA,TRBJ2-1
CASRYGQGRGIYEQYF,TGTGCCAGCAGGTACGGACAGGGCCGGGGAATCTACGAGCAGTACTTC,TRBV28,TRBD1,NA,TRBJ2-7
CASSGQGRGYEQYF,TGTGCCAGCAGCGGACAGGGGCGCGGGTACGAGCAGTACTTC,TRBV7-2,TRBD1,NA,TRBJ2-7
CASGMTVNTGELFF,TGCGCCAGCGGGATGACAGTGAACACCGGGGAGCTGTTTTTT,TRBV5-1,NA,NA,TRBJ2-2
CASQLAPKETQYF,TGTGCCAGTCAACTAGCGCCGAAAGAGACCCAGTACTTC,TRBV18,TRBD2,NA,TRBJ2-5
CASTKESGANVLTF,TGTGCCAGCACAAAGGAGTCTGGGGCCAACGTCCTGACTTTC,TRBV2,NA,NA,TRBJ2-6
CASSRNRPAGVGVNEQFF,TGTGCCAGTAGTCGTAATCGACCAGCGGGAGTCGGGGTCAATGAGCAGTTCTTC,TRBV19,TRBD2,NA,TRBJ2-1
CASSLNQGAGQFF,TGTGCCAGCAGCCTAAATCAGGGGGCAGGGCAGTTCTTC,TRBV7-2,TRBD1,NA,TRBJ2-1
CASSLGLAGGGEQYF,TGTGCCAGTAGTCTAGGACTAGCGGGAGGAGGGGAGCAGTACTTC,TRBV19,TRBD2,once,TRBJ2-7
CASTPGAVYGYTF,TGTGCCAGCACCCCCGGGGCAGTATATGGCTACACCTTC,TRBV7-6,NA,NA,TRBJ1-2
CAWMSVGGKRGDTQYF,TGTGCCTGGATGTCTGTAGGCGGGAAGAGGGGAGATACGCAGTATTTT,TRBV30,NA,NA,TRBJ2-3
CATRDGGGYTF,TGTGCCACCAGGGACGGAGGCGGCTACACCTTC,TRBV30,NA,few,TRBJ1-2
CASSSGTIQETQYF,TGCGCCAGCAGCTCAGGGACCATACAAGAGACCCAGTACTTC,TRBV5-1,NA,NA,TRBJ2-5
CASSLALGGSTDTQYF,TGTGCCAGCAGCTTGGCCCTAGGGGGGAGCACAGATACGCAGTATTTT,TRBV5-8,NA,NA,TRBJ2-3
CAWRSRASYNEQFF,TGTGCCTGGAGGTCCCGGGCCTCCTACAATGAGCAGTTCTTC,TRBV30,NA,NA,TRBJ2-1
CASLGTGKGYGYTF,TGTGCCAGTTTGGGAACAGGGAAGGGGTATGGCTACACCTTC,TRBV6-5,NA,NA,TRBJ1-2
CASSPTRNTIYF,TGTGCCAGCAGTCCGACAAGAAACACCATATATTTT,TRBV28,NA,once,TRBJ1-3
CASSPGGGSPTLVNIQYF,TGCGCCAGCAGCCCGGGAGGCGGGAGCCCCACCCTAGTTAACATTCAGTACTTC,TRBV5-1,TRBD2,NA,TRBJ2-4
CSVEDGSGQFF,TGCAGCGTTGAGGATGGAAGCGGGCAGTTCTTC,TRBV29-1,NA,NA,TRBJ2-1
CASSLSWVLNEQFF,TGTGCCAGCAGCTTATCGTGGGTCCTCAATGAGCAGTTCTTC,TRBV11-3,NA,NA,TRBJ2-1
CAWSTGGTKETQYF,TGTGCCTGGTCGACAGGGGGCACGAAGGAGACCCAGTACTTC,TRBV30,TRBD1,NA,TRBJ2-5
CASTSPRDPYEQYF,TGTGCCAGCACCTCTCCCCGCGATCCCTACGAGCAGTACTTC,TRBV11-2,NA,NA,TRBJ2-7
CASREAFSSGNTIYF,TGTGCCAGCAGGGAGGCTTTCAGCTCTGGAAACACCATATATTTT,TRBV6-5,NA,NA,TRBJ1-3
CASSPPLSGTTQFF,TGTGCCAGCAGCCCACCCCTGTCCGGGACGACGCAGTTCTTC,TRBV11-2,NA,NA,TRBJ2-1
CASSRTASEAFF,TGTGCCAGCAGTCGGACAGCTTCTGAAGCTTTCTTT,TRBV5-4,NA,NA,TRBJ1-1
CSVGNTEAFF,TGCAGCGTTGGAAACACTGAAGCTTTCTTT,TRBV29-1,NA,NA,TRBJ1-1
CAWSGGGEQYF,TGTGCCTGGAGTGGGGGAGGCGAGCAGTACTTC,TRBV30,NA,NA,TRBJ2-7
CASSPLRSQETQYF,TGTGCCAGCAGCCCGCTCAGGAGCCAAGAGACCCAGTACTTC,TRBV3-1/TRBV3-2,NA,NA,TRBJ2-5
CATSDFRGTGELFF,TGTGCCACCAGTGATTTTCGCGGGACTGGGGAGCTGTTTTTT,TRBV24-1,NA,NA,TRBJ2-2
CASSQCRDSGGTTEAFF,TGTGCCAGCAGCCAATGCCGGGACAGTGGAGGGACCACTGAAGCTTTCTTT,TRBV3-1/TRBV3-2,TRBD1,NA,TRBJ1-1
CASSFSWGRGQPQHF,TGTGCCAGCAGTTTTAGCTGGGGGCGCGGTCAGCCCCAGCATTTT,TRBV28,NA,few,TRBJ1-5
CSVEGAVGGYEQYF,TGCAGCGTTGAAGGTGCGGTGGGAGGCTACGAGCAGTACTTC,TRBV29-1,NA,few,TRBJ2-7
CASSQDGQGTDTQYF,TGTGCCAGCAGCCAAGATGGGCAGGGCACAGATACGCAGTATTTT,TRBV3-1/TRBV3-2,NA,NA,TRBJ2-3
CASSQGTSGDNEQFF,TGTGCCAGCAGCCAAGGGACTAGCGGCGACAATGAGCAGTTCTTC,TRBV4-2,TRBD2,once,TRBJ2-1
CASTVAGGSGNTIYF,TGTGCCAGTACTGTAGCCGGGGGCTCTGGAAACACCATATATTTT,TRBV19,NA,NA,TRBJ1-3
CASSRTSGSPSYEQYF,TGTGCCAGCAGCCGGACTAGCGGGAGTCCGTCCTACGAGCAGTACTTC,TRBV7-2,TRBD2,NA,TRBJ2-7
CASSEIAGRPRDDEQYF,TGTGCCAGCAGCGAAATTGCCGGACGGCCTAGGGATGACGAGCAGTACTTC,TRBV7-8,NA,once,TRBJ2-7
CASTLMGGGQPQHF,TGTGCCAGCACCCTCATGGGGGGAGGTCAGCCCCAGCATTTT,TRBV28,NA,NA,TRBJ1-5
CASSPQGLAGSYNEQFF,TGCGCCAGCAGCCCCCAGGGACTAGCGGGATCGTACAATGAGCAGTTCTTC,TRBV5-1,TRBD2,NA,TRBJ2-1
CASSQDRTAYGYTF,TGCGCCAGCAGCCAAGACAGGACAGCCTATGGCTACACCTTC,TRBV4-3,NA,NA,TRBJ1-2
CASSLQRGTEKLFF,TGTGCCAGCAGCTTACAGAGGGGAACTGAAAAACTGTTTTTT,TRBV7-6,NA,NA,TRBJ1-4
CATSDPGSGEQYF,TGTGCCACCAGTGACCCCGGGAGTGGCGAGCAGTACTTC,TRBV24-1,NA,NA,TRBJ2-7
CAISGENNEQFF,TGTGCCATCAGTGGCGAAAACAATGAGCAGTTCTTC,TRBV10-3,NA,NA,TRBJ2-1
CASSEGTSGATTYEQYF,TGTGCCAGCAGTGAGGGGACTAGCGGGGCAACCACCTACGAGCAGTACTTC,TRBV6-1,TRBD2,NA,TRBJ2-7
CASSLVGGTQYF,TGTGCCAGCAGCTTGGTGGGTGGGACCCAGTACTTC,TRBV5-5,NA,NA,TRBJ2-5
CASSLQLGNTGELFF,TGCGCCAGCAGCTTGCAGCTGGGGAACACCGGGGAGCTGTTTTTT,TRBV5-1,NA,once,TRBJ2-2
CASNEDSVNNEQFF,TGTGCCAGCAACGAGGACTCGGTAAACAATGAGCAGTTCTTC,TRBV11-1,NA,NA,TRBJ2-1
CASSYSIGGSGNTIYF,TGTGCCAGCAGTTACTCGATAGGGGGCTCTGGAAACACCATATATTTT,TRBV6-5,NA,NA,TRBJ1-3
CASTPGGSGEETQYF,TGTGCTAGCACTCCCGGGGGGTCAGGGGAAGAGACCCAGTACTTC,TRBV7-7,NA,NA,TRBJ2-5